The source of this TCR beta chain is a study of cytomegalovirus exposure and HLA in healthy donors. With 60 Vbeta and 13 Jbeta primers, the PCR was carried out. Assay used: immunoSEQ multiplex PCR; TCRdb lists only in-frame clones, some missing. The sample lists 150,000 or so clones, around three quarters seen once, with around 13% in the top ten. On this clone: Its antigen is unidentified.

The length of the CDR3 is 14 residues. Trimming took 2 bases from V and 3 from J, leaving 12 bases between them. Germline CDR1 reads SGHDT; CDR2 reads YYEEEE. Overall study findings and caveats: Later analysis identified a missense DCLRE1C variant that was linked to TCR beta V- and J-gene trimming.

The chain recombines TRBV5-6 with TRBJ2-7; D is uncertain. This clonotype was sampled from a man aged 35-49 years in good health and CMV-seropositive. The sequencing input was PBMCs. The CDR3 nucleotides read TGTGCCAGCAGCTTAGGAGACTCGGTCTACGAGCAGTACTTC. Protein: CASSLGDSVYEQYF. The full variable domain, with the rest looked up from reference TRBV5-6 and TRBJ2-7, is DAGVTQSPTHLIKTRGQQVTLRCSPKSGHDTVSWYQQALGQGPQFIFQYYEEEERQRGNFPDRFSGHQFPNYSSELNVNALLLGDSALYLCASSLGDSVYEQYFGPGTRLTVT.